The 29 T cell receptor beta chains presented below share a single source sample, sequenced in a study of T-cell memory formation after mild COVID-19. TCRdb re-called the 5' RACE reads through MiXCR, storing one row per CDR3 protein. The sample holds around 200,000 distinct CDR3 sequences, about a fifth seen once. Sequenced material: PBMCs or a T cell subset sorted from them (not recorded which). The receptor source for this set is an adult woman who had mild COVID-19 (a few samples of this study predate the infection). Cell type and time point are not known.

The table lists this clonotype with a few counts. The chain is built from TRBV7-9 and TRBJ1-2; 8 bases agree with TRBD1. The J segment lost 2 bases and the V segment lost 1 base, leaving 12 bases of the junction unmatched. Looked up from germline, CDR1 is SEHNR and CDR2 is FQNEAQ (reference sequence). This CDR3 is 18 amino acids long. CDR3 bases: TGTGCCAGCAGCTTAGACCGCGACAGGGGACTCTTAAACTATGGCTACACCTTC. Its protein product is CASSLDRDRGLLNYGYTF.

The rearrangement joins TRBV28 to TRBJ2-3; D perhaps matches TRBD2 (6 bases). V shed 6 bases and J shed 2 bases, with 15 bases lying between them. CDR3 size: 15 residues. Germline V gene data show CDR1 as MDHEN and CDR2 as SYDVKM. CDR3 protein: CASSARGDFTDTQYF. The CDR3 DNA reads as TGTGCCAGCAGCGCTCGAGGGGACTTCACAGATACGCAGTATTTT.

CDR3 nucleotide sequence: TGTGCCAGCCAGGGGCTTAAAGGAAACACCATATATTTT. Amino acids: CASQGLKGNTIYF. J is TRBJ1-3 and V is TRBV7-9; D is possibly TRBD1 (6 bases). From germline, CDR1 is SEHNR and CDR2 FQNEAQ (reference sequence). The CDR3 length is 13 residues. The V and J ends lost 8 bases and 4 bases respectively, with 12 bases between them.

The chain recombines TRBV20-1 with TRBJ1-1, with a tentative D call TRBD1 (6 bases). This CDR3 has 14 amino acids. Looked up from germline, CDR1 is DFQATT and CDR2 is SNEGSKA (reference sequence). The V and J ends lost 2 bases and 3 bases respectively, with 13 bases between them. This CDR3 is CSARSDSIYTEAFF. Here the CDR3 DNA reads TGCAGTGCTAGATCGGACAGCATATACACTGAAGCTTTCTTT.

The chain links TRBV11-3 to TRBJ2-7; 12 nucleotides agree with TRBD2. V was clipped by 5 bases and J by 5 bases; unmatched bases: 7. The CDR3 has 15 residues. Germline CDR1 is SGHNT and CDR2 is YENEEA. CDR3 loop: CASSPPWTSGNEQYF. The CDR3 region has the DNA TGTGCCAGCAGCCCGCCTTGGACTAGCGGGAACGAGCAGTACTTC.

The chain employs TRBV12-5 and TRBJ2-7, with unresolved D. With 3 bases removed from V and 3 bases from J, the gap between germline ends came to 12 bases. Germline V gene lookup returns CDR1 LGHNT and CDR2 FRNRAP. CDR3 length equals 14 residues. Written as DNA, the CDR3 is TGTGCTAGTGGTTTCATGTCGCAAAACTACGAGCAGTACTTC. This gives the protein CASGFMSQNYEQYF.

This clonotype has only a few counts. V usage is TRBV4-1 and J usage is TRBJ2-1; possibly TRBD1 for D (6 bases). The CDR3 covers 16 residues. Trimming cost V 0 bases and J 6 bases, with 15 bases left between them. Germline V gene lookup returns CDR1 MGHRA and CDR2 YSYEKL. The CDR3 sequence is CASSQDVQGGFNEQFF. CDR3 sequence (DNA): TGCGCCAGCAGCCAAGATGTACAGGGCGGGTTCAATGAGCAGTTCTTC.

The rearrangement joins TRBV7-9 to TRBJ2-2, with D possibly TRBD1 on 5 matching bases. Germline lookup yields CDR1 SEHNR and CDR2 FQNEAQ (reference sequence). The V end was cut by 8 bases, the J end by 6 bases, with 16 bases between. This CDR3 has 14 amino acids. CDR3: CASARVGFAGELFF. CDR3 DNA sequence: TGTGCCAGCGCCAGGGTTGGTTTCGCCGGGGAGCTGTTTTTT.

This clonotype came up a few times. The chain is built from TRBV12-3 or TRBV12-4 and TRBJ2-3; D is unclear. The V and J ends lost 5 bases and 2 bases respectively, with 11 bases between them. The CDR3 length is 14 residues. CDR3 bases: TGTGCCAGCAGTAGATCAACAAACACAGATACGCAGTATTTT. This codes for CASSRSTNTDTQYF.

This clonotype was seen repeatedly, ten times or more. The chain has TRBV24-1 and TRBJ2-1, with D maybe TRBD2 (6 bases). This CDR3 is 17 amino acids long. Germline V lookup: CDR1 KGHDR, CDR2 SFDVKD. V shed 3 bases and J shed 0 bases, with 14 bases lying between them. CDR3 nucleotide sequence: TGTGCCACCAGTGATCCGCTTAGCGGCCTCTCCTACAATGAGCAGTTCTTC. Amino acids: CATSDPLSGLSYNEQFF.

This clonotype was recorded a few times. The chain employs TRBV7-9 and TRBJ2-1; D is tentatively TRBD1 or TRBD2 (5 bases each). The V gene lost 5 bases and the J gene lost 6 bases, with 8 bases spanning the gap. This CDR3 is built from 12 residues. Germline-derived CDR1 and CDR2 are SEHNR and FQNEAQ (reference sequence). The CDR3 DNA reads TGTGCCAGCAGCCACGGGACCAATGAGCAGTTCTTC. It yields the protein CASSHGTNEQFF.

This chain connects TRBV10-3 to TRBJ2-7; 11 bases are a match to TRBD2. CDR1 ENHRY and CDR2 SYGVKD come from the germline V gene. There are 13 residues in the CDR3. V trimming: 8 bases; J trimming: 4 bases; junction bases outside the gene matches: 4. CDR3 DNA sequence: TGTGCCATCGGAACTAGCGGGGGATACGAGCAGTACTTC. Its translation: CAIGTSGGYEQYF.

This clonotype was counted many times. The chain links TRBV7-9 to TRBJ2-7; D is ambiguous. This CDR3 region has 13 residues. Trimming left V 0 bases short and J 0 bases short, with 3 bases between. CDR1 and CDR2 (germline): SEHNR, FQNEAQ (reference sequence). CDR3 coding DNA: TGTGCCAGCAGCTTAGCGAGCTCCTACGAGCAGTACTTC. Protein product: CASSLASSYEQYF.

The chain joins TRBV5-1 to TRBJ2-1; perhaps TRBD2 as D (5 bases). V was clipped by 3 bases and J by 8 bases, with 15 bases between them. Germline CDR1 and CDR2: SGHRS and YFSETQ. CDR3 size: 14 residues. CDR3 protein: CASSSEAWFDEQFF. The CDR3, as DNA: TGCGCCAGCAGCTCGGAGGCCTGGTTCGATGAGCAGTTCTTC.

A few counts support this clonotype. One junction end disagrees with the germline gene, perhaps due to a read error. The V call is TRBV12-3 or TRBV12-4, the J call TRBJ1-2; D might be TRBD1 (5 bases). CDR3 length: 13 residues. The CDR3: CASSLSAAGLPDF. In DNA, the CDR3 is TGTGCCAGCAGTTTAAGCGCGGCAGGGCTTCCCGACTTC.

This chain links TRBV20-1 with TRBJ2-1, with 10 bases identical to TRBD2. The CDR3 spans 19 residues. Unmatched junction bases numbered 15, after V lost 1 base and J lost 3 bases. The germline V gene has CDR1 DFQATT and CDR2 SNEGSKA (reference sequence). The CDR3 region has the DNA TGCAGTGCTAGAGCTACCAGCGGGGGGGGCCGTCGGCTCTACAATGAGCAGTTCTTC. It codes for CSARATSGGGRRLYNEQFF.

In this sample, this clonotype turned up a few times. This chain connects TRBV12-3 or TRBV12-4 to TRBJ2-7; no clear D gene. V was trimmed by 1 base and J by 6 bases, leaving 10 bases between them. This CDR3 has 13 residues. CDR3 DNA sequence: TGTGCCAGCAGTTTAGGAGGCAGACCCGAGCAGTACTTC. This encodes CASSLGGRPEQYF.

In its sample, this clonotype was seen many times. V is TRBV5-1 and J is TRBJ2-7; 11 bases map to TRBD1. This CDR3 region has 16 residues. Per germline, CDR1 SGHRS and CDR2 YFSETQ. J was trimmed by 4 bases and V by 4 bases; bases with no gene match: 10. The CDR3 DNA is TGCGCCAGCAGCGCCCCCCGGGACAGGGGGACATACGAGCAGTACTTC. Its protein is CASSAPRDRGTYEQYF.

DNA of the CDR3: TGTGCCAGCAGCTATGATCTAGCGGGAGAGTCCCTCAATGAGCAGTTCTTC. This gives the protein CASSYDLAGESLNEQFF. The chain couples TRBV13 to TRBJ2-1; 10 bases are a match to TRBD2. The J segment lost 6 bases and the V segment lost 4 bases, leaving 12 bases of the junction unmatched. Germline CDR1 is PRHDT and CDR2 is FYEKMQ (reference sequence). The length of the CDR3 is 17 residues.

This clonotype occurred a few times. V gene TRBV6-6 combines with J gene TRBJ2-7, with 7 bases matching TRBD1. CDR3 length: 17 residues. With 1 base clipped from V and 5 bases from J, the junction kept 14 bases outside the gene matches. Per germline, CDR1 MNHNY and CDR2 SVGAGI (reference sequence). This CDR3 reads CASSYYPGAGGGDEQYF. CDR3 bases: TGTGCCAGCAGTTACTACCCCGGAGCAGGGGGTGGGGACGAGCAGTACTTC.

This chain connects TRBV7-9 to TRBJ2-4; D call uncertain. The CDR3 is 15 residues long. Looked up from germline, CDR1 is SEHNR and CDR2 is FQNEAQ (reference sequence). Trimming took off 1 base at V and 8 bases at J, with 15 bases between the two ends. CDR3 DNA sequence: TGTGCCAGCAGCTTAGTCGCGGCGGAGAGCTACATTCAGTACTTC. Protein: CASSLVAAESYIQYF.

This clonotype has only a few counts. The V call is TRBV7-6, the J call TRBJ2-1; D may be TRBD2 (6 bases). The length of the CDR3 is 17 residues. Germline CDR1 and CDR2: SGHVS and FNYEAQ. V dropped 5 bases and J dropped 0 bases, with 17 bases sitting between them. CDR3 residues: CASSQVAVRSSYNEQFF. The CDR3 nucleotides read TGTGCCAGCAGCCAAGTAGCGGTCCGGAGCTCCTACAATGAGCAGTTCTTC.

This clonotype was seen only a few times. The V call is TRBV5-1, the J call TRBJ2-3; 10 bases map to TRBD2. Per the germline V gene, CDR1 is SGHRS and CDR2 is YFSETQ. The V segment lost 6 bases and the J segment 3 bases; nucleotides outside the gene matches: 19. The CDR3 loop spans 19 amino acids. In DNA form, the CDR3 reads TGCGCCAGCATTCCTGGGATATCCCCCAGCGGGGGGGCAACAGATACGCAGTATTTT. It translates to CASIPGISPSGGATDTQYF.

This clonotype was detected only a few times. The chain combines TRBV20-1 with TRBJ2-1; D is ambiguous. The germline V and J ends were trimmed by 0 bases and 7 bases, with 10 bases remaining between them. The V gene's germline CDR1 is DFQATT and CDR2 SNEGSKA (reference sequence). The CDR3 loop spans 13 amino acids. The CDR3 is CSAREGLKNEQFF. CDR3 DNA: TGCAGTGCTAGAGAGGGGTTGAAAAATGAGCAGTTCTTC.

The V gene is TRBV4-3, the J gene TRBJ2-3; D unresolved. The CDR3 runs 14 residues. From germline, CDR1 is LGHNA and CDR2 YSLEER. V lost 1 base and J 5 bases, leaving 10 bases between the germline ends. DNA for the CDR3: TGCGCCAGCAGCCAAGCCGTGGGGTTAGATACGCAGTATTTT. This gives the protein CASSQAVGLDTQYF.

In this sample, this clonotype turned up a few times. J is TRBJ1-6 and V is TRBV12-3 or TRBV12-4, with D possibly being TRBD1 (5 bases). Trimming stripped 0 bases from V and 5 bases from J, with 14 bases between. The CDR3 covers 17 residues. CDR3 region: CASSLAGAGPDNSPLHF. For the CDR3, the DNA is TGTGCCAGCAGTTTAGCAGGCGCAGGGCCTGATAATTCACCCCTCCACTTT.

The chain links TRBV28 to TRBJ2-7, with 11 positions matching TRBD1. The CDR3 has 15 amino acids. From germline, CDR1 is MDHEN and CDR2 SYDVKM. V lost 6 bases to trimming and J lost 5 bases; unmatched junction nucleotides: 9. Written as DNA, the CDR3 is TGTGCCAGCAGACCCCAGCCGGGACAGGGGGACGAGCAGTACTTC. It is translated as CASRPQPGQGDEQYF.

The J gene is TRBJ2-4, the V gene TRBV27; D is perhaps TRBD1 or TRBD2 (5 bases each). The CDR3 extends over 13 amino acids. CDR1 and CDR2 from the germline V gene are MNHEY and SMNVEV (reference sequence). The V and J ends lost 5 bases and 6 bases respectively, with 11 bases between them. As DNA, the CDR3 is TGTGCCAGCAGTATTGAGGGGTCAAACATTCAGTACTTC. It translates to CASSIEGSNIQYF.

The J gene is TRBJ2-7, the V gene TRBV27, with 8 bases aligning to TRBD2. The CDR3 is 14 residues long. Germline V gene lookup returns CDR1 MNHEY and CDR2 SMNVEV (reference sequence). Trimming at V came to 6 bases and at J to 0 bases, leaving 4 bases not matched to a gene. CDR3 region: CASRSGTSSYEQYF. CDR3 DNA: TGTGCCAGCAGGTCCGGGACTAGCTCCTACGAGCAGTACTTC.